This entry lists 11 T cell receptor beta chains sequenced from one sample in a study of T cell responses to AZD1222 COVID-19 vaccine. Clones were read by immunoSEQ multiplex PCR, and TCRdb kept only the in-frame ones, dropping some. The table has 110,000 to 150,000 clones, under 95% seen once. The sample in question was peripheral blood, obtained on day 0 of AZD1222 vaccination. Source of these receptors: an adult in good health.

The chain carries TRBV5-1 and TRBJ1-5; possibly TRBD1 for D (5 bases). Trimming removed 2 bases from V and 6 bases from J, with 12 bases in between. Germline V CDR1 and CDR2: SGHRS, YFSETQ. There are 14 residues in the CDR3. The chain's CDR3 is CASSLLGGSQPQHF. The CDR3 nucleotides read TGCGCCAGCAGCTTACTCGGGGGAAGTCAGCCCCAGCATTTT.

The rearrangement links TRBV7-9 to TRBJ2-5; maybe TRBD2 (6 bases). Per germline, CDR1 SEHNR and CDR2 FQNEAQ (reference sequence). CDR3 size: 12 residues. The germline V and J ends were trimmed by 5 bases and 10 bases, with 14 bases remaining between them. The CDR3: CASSTPPGDQYF. CDR3 nucleotide sequence: TGTGCCAGCAGCACGCCCCCGGGGGACCAGTACTTC.

This chain joins TRBV28 and TRBJ2-2; D unclear. This CDR3 contains 11 residues. Trimming shortened V by 7 bases and J by 3 bases, and 3 bases separated the two germline ends. CDR1 is MDHEN and CDR2 is SYDVKM in the germline V gene. The CDR3 is CASKYTGELFF. As DNA, the CDR3 is TGTGCCAGCAAATACACCGGGGAGCTGTTTTTT. The full variable domain, in which reference TRBV28 and TRBJ2-2 provide the parts outside the CDR3, is DVKVTQSSRYLVKRTGEKVFLECVQDMDHENMFWYRQDPGLGLRLIYFSYDVKMKEKGDIPEGYSVSREKKERFSLILESASTNQTSMYLCASKYTGELFFGEGSRLTVL.

The chain combines TRBV5-4 with TRBJ2-3; 11 nucleotides line up with TRBD2. Germline V gives CDR1 SGHNT, CDR2 YYREEE (reference sequence). After removal of 3 bases from V and 5 bases from J, the junction contained 11 bases not matched to a gene. CDR3 length: 17 residues. The chain's CDR3 is CASSSEIAGGPIDTQYF. The CDR3 nucleotides read TGTGCCAGCAGCTCCGAAATAGCGGGGGGGCCTATAGATACGCAGTATTTT.

CDR3 nucleotides: TGTGCCAGCAGCCGGCCAGGGATGAACACTGAAGCTTTCTTT. Its translation is CASSRPGMNTEAFF. This chain links TRBV6-5 with TRBJ1-1, with D maybe TRBD1 (5 bases). In germline, CDR1 is MNHEY, CDR2 SVGAGI. V was clipped by 6 bases and J by 0 bases, with 11 bases between them. The CDR3 runs to 14 residues.

This chain connects TRBV7-2 to TRBJ2-3; 9 bases line up with TRBD2. The CDR3 length is 16 residues. The V and J ends lost 1 base and 4 bases, in that order; junction bases with no gene match: 6. Germline CDR1 is SGHTA and CDR2 is FQGNSA. CDR3 in DNA: TGTGCCAGCAGCTTAGTGGGGCGGGGGGGCCCAGATACGCAGTATTTT. Residues: CASSLVGRGGPDTQYF. The full variable domain, with the rest looked up from reference TRBV7-2 and TRBJ2-3, is GAGVSQSPSNKVTEKGKDVELRCDPISGHTALYWYRQSLGQGLEFLIYFQGNSAPDKSGLPSDRFSAERTGGSVSTLTIQRTQQEDSAVYLCASSLVGRGGPDTQYFGPGTRLTVL.

The rearrangement uses TRBV30 and TRBJ1-1; 10 bases map to TRBD1. V lost 5 bases, J lost 5 bases, and 8 bases stayed unmatched. The CDR3 loop spans 14 amino acids. The germline V gene has CDR1 GTSNPN and CDR2 SVGIG (reference sequence). CDR3 amino acids: CAWFGTGAGTEAFF. Written as DNA, the CDR3 is TGTGCCTGGTTCGGGACAGGGGCAGGGACTGAAGCTTTCTTT.

The CDR3 region is CASSLDGSKGNTIYF. The CDR3 DNA sequence: TGTGCCAGCAGCTTGGACGGTTCGAAGGGAAACACCATATATTTT. The chain combines TRBV5-4 with TRBJ1-3, with D unresolved. Germline CDR1 SGHNT, CDR2 YYREEE (reference sequence). This CDR3 is 15 amino acids long. With 0 bases removed from V and 4 bases from J, the gap between germline ends came to 11 bases.

The chain combines TRBV7-9 with TRBJ1-4; no firm D call. V lost 6 bases to trimming and J lost 0 bases, with 20 bases between them. CDR3 length equals 18 residues. Germline V gene sequence: CDR1 SEHNR, CDR2 FQNEAQ (reference sequence). CDR3 residues: CASSSDPGSFATNEKLFF. DNA for the CDR3: TGTGCCAGCAGTTCTGACCCGGGAAGCTTTGCAACTAATGAAAAACTGTTTTTT.

The V and J genes are TRBV15 and TRBJ1-2; D is unresolved. CDR3 length: 12 amino acids. Trimming removed 3 bases at V and 8 bases at J, with 10 bases between. Germline V gene data show CDR1 as LNHNV and CDR2 as YYDKDF (reference sequence). The CDR3 here is CATSSRLEGYTF. The CDR3 bases are TGTGCCACCAGCAGCCGTTTAGAAGGCTACACCTTC.

This clone occurred once. V and J are TRBV4-1 and TRBJ2-1, with TRBD2 matching 13 bases. The V gene end was trimmed by 0 bases and the J gene end by 6 bases; junction bases not matched to a gene: 8. Germline V lookup: CDR1 MGHRA, CDR2 YSYEKL. This CDR3 comprises 18 residues. The CDR3 reads CASSQDQGGLAGFNEQFF. The CDR3 DNA follows: TGCGCCAGCAGCCAAGATCAGGGGGGACTAGCGGGGTTCAATGAGCAGTTCTTC.